Reported below is one T cell receptor beta chain. Its antigen is as yet unknown. Unique molecular identifiers were incorporated when the TCRbeta library was constructed. A single record per CDR3 protein comes from TCRdb applying MiXCR to the PCR reads. The repertoire consists of about 980,000 distinct CDR3 sequences, with roughly 29% occurring once and the leading ten covering over 25%. The data were taken from a study of T-cell reconstitution after alpha-beta-depleted transplantation in children. Findings and caveats of the study: About two months after transplant, alpha-beta T cells reportedly came from several hundred expanded graft clones.

The CDR3 runs 13 residues. The V gene's germline CDR1 is SGHKS and CDR2 YYEKEE (reference sequence). Trimming shortened V by 1 base and J by 4 bases, and 9 bases separated the two germline ends. The chain couples TRBV5-5 to TRBJ2-7; D not certain. This receptor was obtained from a boy under two years old who had a stem cell transplant for SCID, so the T cells may come from the graft donor. Sequencing was performed on PBMCs, mostly from graft donor cells, taken 360 days after TCRalphabeta/CD19-depleted stem cell transplant. DNA for the CDR3: TGTGCCAGCAGCTTGTCGCCAATATACGAGCAGTACTTC. Translation: CASSLSPIYEQYF.